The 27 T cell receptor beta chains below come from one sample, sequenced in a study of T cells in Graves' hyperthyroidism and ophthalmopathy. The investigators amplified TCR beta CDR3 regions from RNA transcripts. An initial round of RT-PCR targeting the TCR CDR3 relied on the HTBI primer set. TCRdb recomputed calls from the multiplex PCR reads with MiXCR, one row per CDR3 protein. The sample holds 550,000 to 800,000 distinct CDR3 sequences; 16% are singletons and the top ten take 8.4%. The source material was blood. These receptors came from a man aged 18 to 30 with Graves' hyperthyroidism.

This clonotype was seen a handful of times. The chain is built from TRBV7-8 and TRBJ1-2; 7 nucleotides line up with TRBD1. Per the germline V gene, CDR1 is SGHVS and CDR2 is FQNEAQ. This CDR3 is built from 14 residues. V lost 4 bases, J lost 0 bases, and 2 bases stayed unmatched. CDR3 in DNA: TGTGCCAGCAGCTACGGGACAGCTAACTATGGCTACACCTTC. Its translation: CASSYGTANYGYTF.

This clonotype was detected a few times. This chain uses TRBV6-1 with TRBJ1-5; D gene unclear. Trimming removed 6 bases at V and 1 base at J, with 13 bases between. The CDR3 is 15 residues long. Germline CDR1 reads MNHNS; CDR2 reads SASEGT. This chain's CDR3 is CASRGIPGSNQPQHF. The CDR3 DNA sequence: TGTGCCAGCAGGGGGATCCCCGGAAGCAATCAGCCCCAGCATTTT.

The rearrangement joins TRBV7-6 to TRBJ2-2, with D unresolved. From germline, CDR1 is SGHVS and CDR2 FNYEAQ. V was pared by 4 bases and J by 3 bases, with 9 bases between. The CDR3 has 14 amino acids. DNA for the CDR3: TGTGCCAGCAGCTCTCTAGTGTACACCGGGGAGCTGTTTTTT. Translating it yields CASSSLVYTGELFF.

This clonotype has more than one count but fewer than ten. The CDR3 reads CASSLSTGGNEQFF. CDR3 DNA: TGTGCCAGCAGTTTATCGACGGGGGGGAATGAGCAGTTCTTC. This sequence joins TRBV27 and TRBJ2-1; 8 bases are shared with TRBD2. Per germline, CDR1 MNHEY and CDR2 SMNVEV (reference sequence). V trimming: 0 bases; J trimming: 7 bases; junction bases outside the gene matches: 2. The CDR3 sequence is 14 residues long.

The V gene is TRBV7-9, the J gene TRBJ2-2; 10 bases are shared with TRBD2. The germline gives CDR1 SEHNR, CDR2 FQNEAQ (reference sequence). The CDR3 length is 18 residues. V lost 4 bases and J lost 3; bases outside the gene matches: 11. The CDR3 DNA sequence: TGTGCCAGCAGCTCTATCCTCGGACTAGCGGAAGACACCGGGGAGCTGTTTTTT. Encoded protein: CASSSILGLAEDTGELFF. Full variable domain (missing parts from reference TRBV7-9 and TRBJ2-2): DTGVSQNPRHKITKRGQNVTFRCDPISEHNRLYWYRQTLGQGPEFLTYFQNEAQLEKSRLLSDRFSAERPKGSFSTLEIQRTEQGDSAMYLCASSSILGLAEDTGELFFGEGSRLTVL.

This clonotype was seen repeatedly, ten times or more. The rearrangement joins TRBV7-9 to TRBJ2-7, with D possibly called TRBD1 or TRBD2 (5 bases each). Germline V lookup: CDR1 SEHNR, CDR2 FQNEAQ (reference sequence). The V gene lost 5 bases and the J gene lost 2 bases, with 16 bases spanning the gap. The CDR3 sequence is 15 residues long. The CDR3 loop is CASSPLRGRTYEQYF. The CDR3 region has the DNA TGTGCCAGCAGCCCACTCCGGGGACGCACCTACGAGCAGTACTTC.

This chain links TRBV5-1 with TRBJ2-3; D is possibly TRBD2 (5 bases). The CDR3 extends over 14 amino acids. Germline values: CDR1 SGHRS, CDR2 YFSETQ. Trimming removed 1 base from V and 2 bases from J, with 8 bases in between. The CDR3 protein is CASSLRLNTDTQYF. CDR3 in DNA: TGCGCCAGCAGCTTGAGACTAAACACAGATACGCAGTATTTT. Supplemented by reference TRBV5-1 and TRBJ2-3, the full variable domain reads KAGVTQTPRYLIKTRGQQVTLSCSPISGHRSVSWYQQTPGQGLQFLFEYFSETQRNKGNFPGRFSGRQFSNSRSEMNVSTLELGDSALYLCASSLRLNTDTQYFGPGTRLTVL.

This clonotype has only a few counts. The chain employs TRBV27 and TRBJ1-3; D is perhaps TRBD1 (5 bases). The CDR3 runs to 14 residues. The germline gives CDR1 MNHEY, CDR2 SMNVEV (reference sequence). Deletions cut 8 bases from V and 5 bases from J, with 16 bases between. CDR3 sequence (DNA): TGTGCCAGCCGCTCTCGGGACTCAAGAAACACCATATATTTT. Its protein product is CASRSRDSRNTIYF.

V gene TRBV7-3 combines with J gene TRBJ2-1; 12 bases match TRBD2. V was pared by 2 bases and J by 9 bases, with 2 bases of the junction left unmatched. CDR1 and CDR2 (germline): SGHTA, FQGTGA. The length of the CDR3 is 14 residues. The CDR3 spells CASSLGGLAGEQFF. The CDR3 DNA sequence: TGTGCCAGCAGCTTAGGGGGACTAGCGGGTGAGCAGTTCTTC.

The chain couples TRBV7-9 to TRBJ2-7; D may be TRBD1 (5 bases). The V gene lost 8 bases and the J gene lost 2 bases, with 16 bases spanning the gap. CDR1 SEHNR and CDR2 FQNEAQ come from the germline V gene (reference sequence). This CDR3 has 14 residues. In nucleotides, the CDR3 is TGTGCCAGCGCCAGAGGCGACAGAGCCTACGAGCAGTACTTC. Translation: CASARGDRAYEQYF. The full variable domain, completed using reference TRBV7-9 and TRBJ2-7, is DTGVSQNPRHKITKRGQNVTFRCDPISEHNRLYWYRQTLGQGPEFLTYFQNEAQLEKSRLLSDRFSAERPKGSFSTLEIQRTEQGDSAMYLCASARGDRAYEQYFGPGTRLTVT.

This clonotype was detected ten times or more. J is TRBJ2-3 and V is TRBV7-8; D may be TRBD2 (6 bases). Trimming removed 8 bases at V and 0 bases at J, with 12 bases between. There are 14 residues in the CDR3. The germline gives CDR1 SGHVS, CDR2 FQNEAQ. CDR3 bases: TGTGCCAGCTCTCTAGCGAGCAGCACAGATACGCAGTATTTT. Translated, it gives CASSLASSTDTQYF.

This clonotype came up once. The CDR3 sequence is CASSQARSDTEAFF. CDR3 coding DNA: TGCGCCAGCAGCCAAGCCCGGTCAGACACTGAAGCTTTCTTT. The V call is TRBV4-1, the J call TRBJ1-1; D is undetermined. The CDR3 is made up of 14 amino acids. Germline-derived CDR1 and CDR2 are MGHRA and YSYEKL. With 1 base removed from V and 3 bases from J, the gap between germline ends came to 9 bases.

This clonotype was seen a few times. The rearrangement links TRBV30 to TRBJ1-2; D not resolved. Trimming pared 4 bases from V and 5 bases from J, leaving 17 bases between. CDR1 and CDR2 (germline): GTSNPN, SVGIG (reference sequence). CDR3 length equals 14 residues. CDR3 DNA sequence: TGTGCCTGGACCAGGACCGGCAAGATTTATGGCTACACCTTC. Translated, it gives CAWTRTGKIYGYTF. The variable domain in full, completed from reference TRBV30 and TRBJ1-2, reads SQTIHQWPATLVQPVGSPLSLECTVEGTSNPNLYWYRQAAGRGLQLLFYSVGIGQISSEVPQNLSASRPQDRQFILSSKKLLLSDSGFYLCAWTRTGKIYGYTFGSGTRLTVV.

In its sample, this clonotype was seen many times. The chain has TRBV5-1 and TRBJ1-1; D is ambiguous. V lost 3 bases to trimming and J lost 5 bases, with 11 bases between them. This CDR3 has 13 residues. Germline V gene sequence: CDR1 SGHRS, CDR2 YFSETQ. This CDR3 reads CASSSESRTEAFF. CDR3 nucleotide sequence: TGCGCCAGCAGCTCTGAAAGTAGGACTGAAGCTTTCTTT.

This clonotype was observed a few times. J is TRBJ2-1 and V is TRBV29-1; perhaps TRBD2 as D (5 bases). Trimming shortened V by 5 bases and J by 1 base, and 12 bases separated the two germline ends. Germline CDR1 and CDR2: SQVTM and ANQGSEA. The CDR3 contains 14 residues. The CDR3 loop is CSVKPGISYNEQFF. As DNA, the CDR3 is TGCAGCGTTAAACCCGGGATATCCTACAATGAGCAGTTCTTC.

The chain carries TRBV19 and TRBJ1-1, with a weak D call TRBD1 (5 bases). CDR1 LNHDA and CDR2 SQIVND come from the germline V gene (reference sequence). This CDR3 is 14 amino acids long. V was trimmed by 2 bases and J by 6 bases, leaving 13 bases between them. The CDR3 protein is CASSISGPGAEAFF. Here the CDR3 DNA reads TGTGCCAGTAGTATATCGGGGCCGGGGGCTGAAGCTTTCTTT.

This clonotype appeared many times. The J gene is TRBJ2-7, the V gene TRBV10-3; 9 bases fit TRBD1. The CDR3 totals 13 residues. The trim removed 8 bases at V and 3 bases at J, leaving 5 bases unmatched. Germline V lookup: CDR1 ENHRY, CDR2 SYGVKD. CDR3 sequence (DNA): TGTGCCATCGCCCCGGGACAGGGCTACGAGCAGTACTTC. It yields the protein CAIAPGQGYEQYF.

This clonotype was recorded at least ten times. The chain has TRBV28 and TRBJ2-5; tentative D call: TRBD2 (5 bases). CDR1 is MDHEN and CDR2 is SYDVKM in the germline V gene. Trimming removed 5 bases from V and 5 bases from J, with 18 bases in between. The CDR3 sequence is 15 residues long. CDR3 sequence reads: CASSHLSGGGETQYF. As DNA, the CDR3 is TGTGCCAGCAGTCACTTAAGCGGCGGTGGGGAGACCCAGTACTTC.

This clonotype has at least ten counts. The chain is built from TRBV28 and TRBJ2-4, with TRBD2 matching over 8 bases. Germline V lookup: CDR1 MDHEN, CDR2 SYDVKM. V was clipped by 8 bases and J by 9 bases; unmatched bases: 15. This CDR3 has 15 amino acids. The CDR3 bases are TGTGCCAGCCAAACCCCGGGAGGGCCCGTCGCCATTCAGTACTTC. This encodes CASQTPGGPVAIQYF.

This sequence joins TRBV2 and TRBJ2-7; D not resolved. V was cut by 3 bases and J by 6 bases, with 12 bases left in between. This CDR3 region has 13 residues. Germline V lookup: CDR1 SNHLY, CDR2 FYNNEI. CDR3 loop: CASSEATYGEQYF. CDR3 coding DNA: TGTGCCAGCAGTGAGGCCACTTACGGCGAGCAGTACTTC.

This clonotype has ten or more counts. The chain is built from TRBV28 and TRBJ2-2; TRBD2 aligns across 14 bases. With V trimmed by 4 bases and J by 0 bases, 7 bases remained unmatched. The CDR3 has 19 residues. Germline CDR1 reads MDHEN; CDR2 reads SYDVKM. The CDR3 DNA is TGTGCCAGCAGTTCACCTTGGACTAGCGGGAGGACGAACACCGGGGAGCTGTTTTTT. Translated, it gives CASSSPWTSGRTNTGELFF.

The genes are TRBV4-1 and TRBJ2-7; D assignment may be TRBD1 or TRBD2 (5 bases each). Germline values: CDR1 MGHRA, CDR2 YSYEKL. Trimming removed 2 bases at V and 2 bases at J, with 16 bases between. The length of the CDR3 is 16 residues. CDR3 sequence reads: CASSQKTGTKTYEQYF. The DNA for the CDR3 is TGCGCCAGCAGCCAAAAAACCGGGACGAAGACCTACGAGCAGTACTTC.

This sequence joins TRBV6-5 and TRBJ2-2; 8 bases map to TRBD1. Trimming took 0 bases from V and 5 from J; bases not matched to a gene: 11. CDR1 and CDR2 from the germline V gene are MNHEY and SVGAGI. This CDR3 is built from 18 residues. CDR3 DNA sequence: TGTGCCAGCAGTTACTCCCCCCCGACAGGGGTTGGGACCGGGGAGCTGTTTTTT. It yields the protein CASSYSPPTGVGTGELFF.

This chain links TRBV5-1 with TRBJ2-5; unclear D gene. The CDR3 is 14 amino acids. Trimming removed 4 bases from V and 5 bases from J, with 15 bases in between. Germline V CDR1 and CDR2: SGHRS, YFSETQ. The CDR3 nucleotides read TGCGCCAGCAGCATTGAAGGGCCCCGGGAGACCCAGTACTTC. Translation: CASSIEGPRETQYF.

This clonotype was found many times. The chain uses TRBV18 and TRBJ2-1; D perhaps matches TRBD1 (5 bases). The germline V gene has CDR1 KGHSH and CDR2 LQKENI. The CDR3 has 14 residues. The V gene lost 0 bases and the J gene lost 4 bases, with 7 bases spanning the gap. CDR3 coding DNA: TGTGCCAGCTCACCACCGGACACGTACAATGAGCAGTTCTTC. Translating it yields CASSPPDTYNEQFF.

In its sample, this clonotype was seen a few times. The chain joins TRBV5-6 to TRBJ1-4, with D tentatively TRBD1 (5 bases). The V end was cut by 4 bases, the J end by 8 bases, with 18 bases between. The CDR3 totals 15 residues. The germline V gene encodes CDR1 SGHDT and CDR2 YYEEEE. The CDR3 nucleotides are TGTGCCAGCAGCGACACCAGGGAGGGCGGCGAAAAACTGTTTTTT. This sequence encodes CASSDTREGGEKLFF.

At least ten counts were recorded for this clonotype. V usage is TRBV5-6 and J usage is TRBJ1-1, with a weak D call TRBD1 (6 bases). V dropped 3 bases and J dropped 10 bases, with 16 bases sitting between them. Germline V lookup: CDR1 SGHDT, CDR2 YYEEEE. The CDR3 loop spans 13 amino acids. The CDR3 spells CASSSTGTVRAFF. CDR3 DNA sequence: TGTGCCAGCAGCTCTACAGGGACTGTGAGAGCTTTCTTT.